The clone carrying this T cell receptor (beta chain) appeared a few times. The antigen remains undetermined. The data derive from a study of cytomegalovirus exposure and HLA in healthy donors. Study summary: Some 85 million unique TCRs, all from HLA-typed donors, were included in an early release of the data.

The PCR employed 60 Vbeta primers together with 13 Jbeta primers. This table comes from immunoSEQ multiplex PCR, and its TCRdb copy is limited to in-frame clones, with some not included. This table has 120,000 to 150,000 clones, approximately 71% appearing once. CDR1 SGHRS and CDR2 YFSETQ come from the germline V gene. With V trimmed by 0 bases and J by 2 bases, 3 bases remained unmatched. The CDR3 runs to 17 residues. Regarding the study as a whole: In vitro assays verified that three CMV-associated chains recognized CMV antigens specifically.

The chain has TRBV5-1 and TRBJ1-6; the match to TRBD1 covers 9 bases. This clonotype was obtained from a man in his forties in good health and CMV-seronegative. The specimen sequenced was PBMCs. The CDR3 nucleotides read TGCGCCAGCAGCTTGGCCCGGGACAGGGCCTATAATTCACCCCTCCACTTT. Its translation: CASSLARDRAYNSPLHF.